These 2 T cell receptor beta chains were sequenced from one sample in a study of T cell responses to AZD1222 COVID-19 vaccine. Clones were read by immunoSEQ multiplex PCR, and TCRdb kept only the in-frame ones, dropping some. The sample consists of about 120,000 clones, about 90% of them appearing once. The sample was peripheral blood, taken on day 0 of AZD1222 vaccination. The receptor source for this set is an adult in good health.

CDR3 region: CASTGGNQPQHF. Here the CDR3 DNA reads TGTGCCAGTACCGGGGGTAATCAGCCCCAGCATTTT. V is TRBV19 and J is TRBJ1-5; D possibly corresponds to TRBD1 (5 bases). The germline CDR1 and CDR2 sequences are LNHDA and SQIVND (reference sequence). With 7 bases removed from V and 4 bases from J, the gap between germline ends came to 8 bases. This CDR3 has 12 residues.

V gene TRBV4-1 combines with J gene TRBJ2-7; 8 bases map to TRBD2. The length of the CDR3 is 16 residues. J gave up 2 bases and V 1 base, and 7 bases lay outside the gene matches. Germline assignment: CDR1 MGHRA and CDR2 YSYEKL. CDR3 amino acids: CASSQVRLANTYEQYF. CDR3 coding DNA: TGCGCCAGCAGCCAAGTACGACTAGCGAACACCTACGAGCAGTACTTC.